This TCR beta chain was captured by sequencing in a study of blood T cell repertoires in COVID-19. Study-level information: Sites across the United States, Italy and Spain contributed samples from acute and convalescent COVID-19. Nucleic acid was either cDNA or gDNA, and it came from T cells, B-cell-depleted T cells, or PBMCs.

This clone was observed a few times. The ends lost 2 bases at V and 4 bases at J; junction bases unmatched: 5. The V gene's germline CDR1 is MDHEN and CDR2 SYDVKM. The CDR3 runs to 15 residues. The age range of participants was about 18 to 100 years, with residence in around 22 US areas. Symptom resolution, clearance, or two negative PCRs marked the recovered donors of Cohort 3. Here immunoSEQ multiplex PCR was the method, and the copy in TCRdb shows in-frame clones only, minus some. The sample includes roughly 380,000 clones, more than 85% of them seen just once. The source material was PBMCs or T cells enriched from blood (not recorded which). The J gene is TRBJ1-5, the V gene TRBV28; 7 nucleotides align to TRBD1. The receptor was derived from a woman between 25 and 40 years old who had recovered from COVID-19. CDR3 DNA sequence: TGTGCCAGCAGTTTAAGGACAGGCAGAAATCAGCCCCAGCATTTT. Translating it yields CASSLRTGRNQPQHF.